This T cell receptor beta chain was found in a study of T cells expressing NK-cell markers. Study information: Repertoires of TCR beta were obtained from T cells sorted as CD3+CD56+NKG2C+, CD3+CD56+NKG2C- and CD3+CD56-NKG2C+.

What made the TCR beta cDNA was 5'RACE template switching with UMIs. TCRdb reprocessed the 5' RACE reads, keeping one entry per CDR3 protein, no DNA. The specimen's table records 500,000 or so distinct CDR3 sequences. Germline V gene lookup returns CDR1 DFQATT and CDR2 SNEGSKA (reference sequence). The CDR3 runs to 13 residues. This chain uses TRBV20-1 with TRBJ1-2. Sequencing used blood T cells: a sorted CD56 or NKG2C T cell subset, CD4+ or CD8+ T cells, or bulk PBMC T cells (not recorded which). The source of this sequence is a man aged 18 to 30 in good health. The CDR3 reads CSGPLGGIGGYTF.